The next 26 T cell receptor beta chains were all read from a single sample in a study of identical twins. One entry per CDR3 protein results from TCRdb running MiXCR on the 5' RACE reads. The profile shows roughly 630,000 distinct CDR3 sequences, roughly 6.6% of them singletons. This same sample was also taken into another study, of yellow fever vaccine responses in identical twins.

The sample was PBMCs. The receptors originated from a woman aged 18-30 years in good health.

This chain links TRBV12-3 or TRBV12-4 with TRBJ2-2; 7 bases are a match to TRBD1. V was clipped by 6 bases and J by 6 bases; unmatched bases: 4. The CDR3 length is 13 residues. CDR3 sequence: CASRQGQAGELFF. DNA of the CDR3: TGTGCCAGCAGACAAGGACAGGCCGGGGAGCTGTTTTTT.

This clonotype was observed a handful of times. The CDR3 bases are TGTGCCAGCAGCTTTAAGGGACTAGCCTACAATGAGCAGTTCTTC. The encoded protein is CASSFKGLAYNEQFF. This rearrangement joins TRBV7-8 to TRBJ2-1, with TRBD2 matching 8 bases. V dropped 3 bases and J dropped 2; count of bases not matched to a gene: 3. The CDR3 spans 15 residues. Germline-derived CDR1 and CDR2 are SGHVS and FQNEAQ.

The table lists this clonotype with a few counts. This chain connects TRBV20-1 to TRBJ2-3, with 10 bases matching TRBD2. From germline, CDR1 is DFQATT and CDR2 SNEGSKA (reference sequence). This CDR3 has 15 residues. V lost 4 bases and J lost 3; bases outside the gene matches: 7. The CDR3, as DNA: TGCAGTGCTACCATGAGCGGGGGGGCGACAGATACGCAGTATTTT. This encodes CSATMSGGATDTQYF.

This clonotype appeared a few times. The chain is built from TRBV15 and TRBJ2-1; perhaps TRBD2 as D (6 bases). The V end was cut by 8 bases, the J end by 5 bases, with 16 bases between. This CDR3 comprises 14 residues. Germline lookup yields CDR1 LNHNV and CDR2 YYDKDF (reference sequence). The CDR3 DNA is TGTGCCACCGGGAGGACCCCGGCAAACAATGAGCAGTTCTTC. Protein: CATGRTPANNEQFF.

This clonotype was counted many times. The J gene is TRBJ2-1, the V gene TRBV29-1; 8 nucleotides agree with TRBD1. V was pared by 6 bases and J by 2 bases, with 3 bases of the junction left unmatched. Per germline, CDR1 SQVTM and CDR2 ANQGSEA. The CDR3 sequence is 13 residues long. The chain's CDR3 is CSVGQGPYNEQFF. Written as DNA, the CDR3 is TGCAGCGTCGGACAGGGACCCTACAATGAGCAGTTCTTC.

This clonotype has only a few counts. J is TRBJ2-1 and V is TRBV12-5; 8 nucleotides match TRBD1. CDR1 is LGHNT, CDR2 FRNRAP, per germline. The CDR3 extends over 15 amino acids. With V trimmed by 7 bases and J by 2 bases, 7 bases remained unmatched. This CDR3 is CASAPGQGAYNEQFF. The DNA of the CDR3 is TGTGCTAGTGCCCCCGGACAGGGTGCCTACAATGAGCAGTTCTTC.

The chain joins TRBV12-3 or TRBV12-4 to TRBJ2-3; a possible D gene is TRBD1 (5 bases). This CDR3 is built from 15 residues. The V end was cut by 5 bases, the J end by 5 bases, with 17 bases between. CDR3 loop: CASSPDTGWGDTQYF. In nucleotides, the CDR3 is TGTGCCAGCAGTCCAGATACAGGTTGGGGAGATACGCAGTATTTT.

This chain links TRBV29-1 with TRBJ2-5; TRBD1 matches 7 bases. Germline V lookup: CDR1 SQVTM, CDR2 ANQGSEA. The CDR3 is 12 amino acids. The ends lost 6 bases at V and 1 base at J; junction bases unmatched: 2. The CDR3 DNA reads TGCAGCGTCAGGGACAGCCAAGAGACCCAGTACTTC. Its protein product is CSVRDSQETQYF.

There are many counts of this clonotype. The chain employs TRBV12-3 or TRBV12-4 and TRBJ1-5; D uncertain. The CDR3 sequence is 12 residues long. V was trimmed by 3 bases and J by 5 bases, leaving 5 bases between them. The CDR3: CASSFWDQPQHF. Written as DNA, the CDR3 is TGTGCCAGCAGTTTTTGGGATCAGCCCCAGCATTTT.

The CDR3 nucleotides are TGCGCCAGCAGCCATGTCAGTGGCACCGGGGAGCTGTTTTTT. This encodes CASSHVSGTGELFF. The rearrangement links TRBV4-1 to TRBJ2-2; D gene uncertain. This CDR3 comprises 14 residues. The ends were cut back, 3 bases at V and 4 bases at J, with 9 bases in the middle. CDR1 and CDR2 from the germline V gene are MGHRA and YSYEKL.

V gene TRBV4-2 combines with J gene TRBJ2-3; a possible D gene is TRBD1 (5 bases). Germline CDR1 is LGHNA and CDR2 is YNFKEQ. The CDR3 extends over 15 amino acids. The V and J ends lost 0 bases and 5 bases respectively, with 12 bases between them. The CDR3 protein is CASSQDSGARDTQYF. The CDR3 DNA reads TGTGCCAGCAGCCAAGACAGTGGGGCGCGAGATACGCAGTATTTT.

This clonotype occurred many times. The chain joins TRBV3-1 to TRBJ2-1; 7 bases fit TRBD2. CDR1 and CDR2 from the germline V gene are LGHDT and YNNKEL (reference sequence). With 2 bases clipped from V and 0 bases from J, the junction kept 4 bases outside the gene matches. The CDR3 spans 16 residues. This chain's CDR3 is CASSQQRGNSYNEQFF. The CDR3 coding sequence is TGTGCCAGCAGCCAACAGCGGGGAAACTCCTACAATGAGCAGTTCTTC.

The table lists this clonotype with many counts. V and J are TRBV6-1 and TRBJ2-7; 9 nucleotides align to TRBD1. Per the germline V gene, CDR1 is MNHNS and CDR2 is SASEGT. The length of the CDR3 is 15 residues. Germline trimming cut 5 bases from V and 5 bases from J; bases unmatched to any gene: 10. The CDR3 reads CASSNPGTGLHEQYV. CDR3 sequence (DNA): TGTGCCAGCAGTAATCCCGGGACAGGGTTGCACGAGCAGTACGTC.

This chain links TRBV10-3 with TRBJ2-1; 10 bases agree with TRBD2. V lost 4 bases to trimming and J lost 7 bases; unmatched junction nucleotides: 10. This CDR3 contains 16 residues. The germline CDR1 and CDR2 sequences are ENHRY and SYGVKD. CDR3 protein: CAISVYSGGLKNEQFF. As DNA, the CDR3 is TGTGCCATCAGTGTATATAGCGGGGGGCTGAAGAATGAGCAGTTCTTC.

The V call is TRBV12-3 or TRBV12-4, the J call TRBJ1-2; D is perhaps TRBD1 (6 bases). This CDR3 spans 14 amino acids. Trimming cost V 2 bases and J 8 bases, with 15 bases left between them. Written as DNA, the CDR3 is TGTGCCAGCAGTTTACGGTCAGGGGTGGAGGGCTACACCTTC. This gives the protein CASSLRSGVEGYTF.

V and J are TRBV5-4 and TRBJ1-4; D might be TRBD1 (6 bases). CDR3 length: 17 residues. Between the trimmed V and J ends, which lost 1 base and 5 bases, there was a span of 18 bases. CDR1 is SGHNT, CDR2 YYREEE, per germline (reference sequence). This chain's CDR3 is CASSLIGAGERNEKLFF. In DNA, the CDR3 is TGTGCCAGCAGCTTGATCGGGGCAGGGGAAAGGAATGAAAAACTGTTTTTT.

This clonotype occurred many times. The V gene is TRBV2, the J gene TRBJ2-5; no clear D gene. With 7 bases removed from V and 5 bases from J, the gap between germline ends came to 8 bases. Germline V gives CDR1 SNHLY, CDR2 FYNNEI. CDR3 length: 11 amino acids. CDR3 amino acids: CASKAAETQYF. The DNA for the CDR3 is TGTGCCAGCAAGGCGGCGGAGACCCAGTACTTC.

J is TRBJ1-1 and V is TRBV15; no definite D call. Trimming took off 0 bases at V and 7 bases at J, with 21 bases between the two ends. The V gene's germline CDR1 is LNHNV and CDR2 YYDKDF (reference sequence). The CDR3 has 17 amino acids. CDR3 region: CATSRDLGTDSGSEAFF. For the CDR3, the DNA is TGTGCCACCAGCAGAGATTTGGGAACAGATTCCGGCAGTGAAGCTTTCTTT.

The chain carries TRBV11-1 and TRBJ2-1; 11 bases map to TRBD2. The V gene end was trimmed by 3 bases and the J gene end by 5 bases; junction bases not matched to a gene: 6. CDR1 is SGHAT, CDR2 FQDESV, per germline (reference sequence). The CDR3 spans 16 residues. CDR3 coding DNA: TGTGCCAGCAGCTTTAGAGGGACTAGCGGACACAATGAGCAGTTCTTC. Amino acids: CASSFRGTSGHNEQFF.

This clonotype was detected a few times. CDR3: CASSFGGEYEQYV. For the CDR3, the DNA is TGTGCCAGCAGCTTTGGGGGGGAATACGAGCAGTACGTC. The chain joins TRBV11-2 to TRBJ2-7; 7 bases are shared with TRBD2. This CDR3 is built from 13 residues. Trimming took 3 bases from V and 4 from J; bases not matched to a gene: 3. Germline V gene data show CDR1 as SGHAT and CDR2 as FQNNGV.

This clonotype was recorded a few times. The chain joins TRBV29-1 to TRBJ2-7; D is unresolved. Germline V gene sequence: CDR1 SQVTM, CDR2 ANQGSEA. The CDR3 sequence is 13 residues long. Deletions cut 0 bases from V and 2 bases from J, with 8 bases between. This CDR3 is CSVEDRQTYEQYF. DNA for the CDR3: TGCAGCGTTGAAGACAGGCAGACCTACGAGCAGTACTTC.

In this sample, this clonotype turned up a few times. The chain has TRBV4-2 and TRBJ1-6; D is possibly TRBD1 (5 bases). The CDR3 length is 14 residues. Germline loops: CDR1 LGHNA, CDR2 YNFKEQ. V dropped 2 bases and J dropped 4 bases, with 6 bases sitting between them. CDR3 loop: CASSQRGYNSPLHF. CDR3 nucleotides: TGTGCCAGCAGCCAAAGGGGTTATAATTCACCCCTCCACTTT.

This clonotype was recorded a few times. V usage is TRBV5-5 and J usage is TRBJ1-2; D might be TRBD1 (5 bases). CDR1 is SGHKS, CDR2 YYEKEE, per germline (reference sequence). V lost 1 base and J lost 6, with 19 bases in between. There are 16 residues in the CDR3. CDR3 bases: TGTGCCAGCAGCTTGTCCCGACAGATCACCACGGATGGCTACACCTTC. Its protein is CASSLSRQITTDGYTF. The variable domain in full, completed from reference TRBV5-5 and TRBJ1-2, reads DAGVTQSPTHLIKTRGQQVTLRCSPISGHKSVSWYQQVLGQGPQFIFQYYEKEERGRGNFPDRFSARQFPNYSSELNVNALLLGDSALYLCASSLSRQITTDGYTFGSGTRLTVV.

The CDR3 nucleotides read TGCGCCAGCAGCATCGGGACTAGCGCCCCGATCTACGAGCAGTACTTC. It specifies CASSIGTSAPIYEQYF. The V and J genes are TRBV5-1 and TRBJ2-7, with 10 bases lining up with TRBD2. Germline V lookup: CDR1 SGHRS, CDR2 YFSETQ. V was pared by 4 bases and J by 3 bases, with 10 bases of the junction left unmatched. The CDR3 runs 16 residues.

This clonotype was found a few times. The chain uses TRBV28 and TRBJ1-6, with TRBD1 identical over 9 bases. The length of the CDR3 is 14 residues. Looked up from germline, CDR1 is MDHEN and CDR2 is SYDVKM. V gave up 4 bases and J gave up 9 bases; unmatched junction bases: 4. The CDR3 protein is CASSSGQGSSPLHF. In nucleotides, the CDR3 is TGTGCCAGCAGTTCGGGACAGGGAAGTTCACCCCTCCACTTT.

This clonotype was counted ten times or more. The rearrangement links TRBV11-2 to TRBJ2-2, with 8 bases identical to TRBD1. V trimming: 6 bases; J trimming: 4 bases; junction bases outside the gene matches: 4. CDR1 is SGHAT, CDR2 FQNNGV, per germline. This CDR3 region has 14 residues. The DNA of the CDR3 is TGTGCCAGCAGGGGCAGGGGGCGCACCGGGGAGCTGTTTTTT. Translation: CASRGRGRTGELFF.